The sequence of this T cell receptor (beta chain) was determined in a study of T cells in Graves' hyperthyroidism and ophthalmopathy. An absence of ophthalmopathy progression within 18 months meant stable Graves' hyperthyroidism. Among the patients, aged 18 to 65, hyperthyroidism was newly diagnosed and had lasted under 2 months. Findings of the study overall: In the blood, most expanded thyroid clonotypes above 0.001 appeared as well. A median approximately 6.8 months before onset, the model predicted ophthalmopathy.

Trimming left V 6 bases short and J 2 bases short, with 14 bases between. CDR3 length equals 15 residues. What was amplified from RNA transcripts were TCR beta CDR3 regions. An initial round of RT-PCR targeting the TCR CDR3 relied on the HTBI primer set. One entry per CDR3 protein results from TCRdb running MiXCR on the multiplex PCR reads. The sample holds roughly 380,000 distinct CDR3 sequences; over 15% are singletons and the top ten take approximately 4%. This clonotype was seen at least ten times. As yet, its antigen is unknown. Sequences were obtained from blood. This TCR was sampled from a woman aged 18-35 years with Graves' hyperthyroidism. V is TRBV12-3 or TRBV12-4 and J is TRBJ1-5, with unresolved D. CDR3 bases: TGTGCCAGCAGCCCACGTTGGGGTGGCAATCAGCCCCAGCATTTT. Translated, it gives CASSPRWGGNQPQHF.